This T cell receptor (beta chain) is drawn from a study of OX40 agonist ivuxolimab in advanced cancers. Study context: Patients were roughly 83% male with ages roughly 20 to 90, mean 60.

About this clone: Its antigen is currently unknown.

Study-wide results and limits: Dosing at 0.1 to 3.0 mg/kg was accompanied by clonal expansion of CD4+ and CD8+ blood T cells by week 6. In CD8+ T cells, expanded clones were on average more numerous than in CD4+.

Clones were sequenced by immunoSEQ multiplex PCR, and TCRdb holds only the in-frame ones, with some missing. Of 14,000 or so clones listed, around 79% were seen once; the top ten hold 35% to 40%. The TCR comes from an adult with an advanced solid tumor such as melanoma, head and neck, liver or kidney cancer. The sequencing used CD4+ or CD8+ T cells sorted from blood, collected in a trial of the OX40 agonist ivuxolimab.

The CDR3, as DNA: TGCGCCAGCAGCGCTGGGTGGGGCCAAGAGACCCAGTACTTC. It yields the protein CASSAGWGQETQYF. The V and J genes are TRBV5-1 and TRBJ2-5; D is ambiguous. CDR3 size: 14 residues. V gave up 4 bases and J gave up 1 base, with 11 bases separating them. CDR1 is SGHRS, CDR2 YFSETQ, per germline. The complete variable domain, with remaining parts taken from reference TRBV5-1 and TRBJ2-5, reads KAGVTQTPRYLIKTRGQQVTLSCSPISGHRSVSWYQQTPGQGLQFLFEYFSETQRNKGNFPGRFSGRQFSNSRSEMNVSTLELGDSALYLCASSAGWGQETQYFGPGTRLLVL.